This T cell receptor beta chain appears in the sequencing data of a study of T-cell memory formation after mild COVID-19 (dated by TCRdb to the early 2020s). Turning to the overall study: TCR sequence clusters from the two donors were largely donor specific. The cohort was made up of two young adult volunteers, one female and one male, who were previously healthy. In a couple of donors, T-cell clones that expanded and contracted after mild COVID-19 were tracked by sequencing TCRalpha and TCRbeta repertoires over time. The study at large found these results: Some responding clones were found in pre-infection memory, which suggests that pre-existing cross-reactive memory T cells took part in the SARS-CoV-2 response. Clones that contracted from day 15 to 85 showed balanced CD4/CD8 phenotypes, whereas a second wave of clones that expanded from day 15 to 37 leaned towards CD4+. Contracting CD4+ clones turned up mainly in the CM and EM memory subsets, whereas EMRA was where CD8+ clones were enriched. The study covered only a couple of mild cases, and larger cohorts including severe cases with pre-infection samples were considered necessary. SARS-CoV-2 specificity of the second-wave clones peaking on day 37 was not confirmed.

TCRdb lists the instrument as Illumina NovaSeq 6000. TCRalpha and TCRbeta cDNA libraries were constructed by 5'RACE with constant-segment primers, with sample barcodes and unique molecular identifiers being introduced. Trizol reagent was used to extract RNA from every sample. Library amplification was performed in two PCR steps, and a second sample barcode and Illumina TruSeq adapters were introduced in the second step. Sequencing of libraries was performed on an Illumina NovaSeq with 2 x 150 bp paired-end reads. The original pipeline was this. Reads were demultiplexed and collapsed into UMI-guided consensus sequences with migec v1.2.7. Using mixcr v2.1.11, UMI consensuses were aligned to TRA and TRB V and J templates and then assembled into clonotypes. Clonotypes were classified as expanded or contracted when called significant by both edgeR and NoisET, with noise models trained on biological replicates. For edgeR calls, the cutoffs were a false discovery rate-adjusted p below 0.01 and a log2 fold-change threshold of 1. PCA with hierarchical clustering of max-normalized trajectories of the 1000 most abundant clonotypes was used as exploratory dynamics analysis. The CD4 or CD8 phenotype of responding clones was assigned using the separately sequenced CD4+ and CD8+ repertoires. TCRdb reworked the public reads: Q25 trimming with fastp, MiXCR clone assembly, productive beta chains retained. Records with the same CDR3 protein are collapsed into one entry carrying the most frequent genes and DNA. TCRdb's processing, not the authors' own work, is the source of the V and J calls. The sample data list 50,000 or so distinct CDR3 sequences, and over 8.5% of these were observed just once. The ten largest clones take up about 12% of the sample.

Ficoll-Paque density gradient centrifugation was used to isolate PBMCs. This clonotype is regarded as medium-sized (0.01 to 0.1%). Its recognized antigen is unknown. Base qualities are not at hand, and no much larger clone is one base apart. Sequencing was carried out using PBMCs or a T cell subset sorted from them (not recorded which). The sequence was obtained from an adult woman who had mild COVID-19 (a few samples of this study predate the infection). The sample titles of this study are shuffled in the database, so cell type and time point are left out; the donor was told from shared clones.

The DNA reads as follows: TGCGCCAGCAGCATAAAAGGACTCGGACAGGGAAAAGAGACCCAGTACTTC. Its product reads: CASSIKGLGQGKETQYF. The chain is assembled from TRBV5-1 and TRBJ2-5; a stretch of 8 junction bases matches TRBD1. Relative to germline, V is missing 4 bases and J is missing 3 bases, with 14 bases of the junction outside any gene match. The germline V gene specifies SGHRS as CDR1 and YFSETQ as CDR2. The CDR3 runs 17 amino acids, cysteine and phenylalanine included. The sequence is cut down to CDR3 DNA, 51 bases in frame from base 1.